The 32 T cell receptor beta chains reported below all come from one sample, sequenced in a study of blood T cell repertoires in COVID-19. The data were produced by immunoSEQ multiplex PCR, yet TCRdb's version contains in-frame clones alone and is incomplete. The sample includes about 130,000 clones, 65% to 85% of them seen just once. Sequencing was carried out using peripheral blood. These TCRs come from a man younger than 40 with COVID-19, enrolled during active disease.

The chain employs TRBV19 and TRBJ2-5, with D possibly TRBD2 on 6 matching bases. The V gene lost 6 bases and the J gene lost 0 bases, with 11 bases spanning the gap. The CDR3 sequence is 14 residues long. Per the germline V gene, CDR1 is LNHDA and CDR2 is SQIVND (reference sequence). The DNA of the CDR3 is TGTGCCAGTAGACTGGCTAGCGACCAAGAGACCCAGTACTTC. As protein: CASRLASDQETQYF.

The V call is TRBV5-4, the J call TRBJ1-1; the D is unclear. Looked up from germline, CDR1 is SGHNT and CDR2 is YYREEE (reference sequence). V lost 1 base, J lost 3 bases, and 7 bases lay in between. The CDR3 spans 13 residues. This CDR3 reads CASSLLTHTEAFF. The CDR3 coding sequence is TGTGCCAGCAGCTTGCTGACACACACTGAAGCTTTCTTT.

The CDR3 bases are TGTGCCAGCAGGCACCCGGGACTAGTTTTCTTACTGAACACCGGGGAGCTGTTTTTT. It is translated as CASRHPGLVFLLNTGELFF. The rearrangement links TRBV5-4 to TRBJ2-2; TRBD2 agrees at 8 bases. Germline assignment: CDR1 SGHNT and CDR2 YYREEE (reference sequence). Germline trimming cut 5 bases from V and 1 base from J; bases unmatched to any gene: 16. The CDR3 contains 19 residues. The entire variable domain, with the rest obtained from reference TRBV5-4 and TRBJ2-2, is as follows: ETGVTQSPTHLIKTRGQQVTLRCSSQSGHNTVSWYQQALGQGPQFIFQYYREEENGRGNFPPRFSGLQFPNYSSELNVNALELDDSALYLCASRHPGLVFLLNTGELFFGEGSRLTVL.

The chain uses TRBV27 and TRBJ2-7; the D gene is possibly TRBD2 (6 bases). Germline CDR1 is MNHEY and CDR2 is SMNVEV (reference sequence). V lost 8 bases to trimming and J lost 1 base, with 15 bases between them. This CDR3 comprises 14 residues. As DNA, the CDR3 is TGTGCCAGCCACTCTCTGGAGGGTTCCTACGAGCAGTACTTC. Translated: CASHSLEGSYEQYF.

The genes are TRBV29-1 and TRBJ1-4; TRBD1 matches 10 bases. Losses at the gene ends were 2 bases for V and 14 bases for J; bases not matched to a gene: 20. Germline lookup yields CDR1 SQVTM and CDR2 ANQGSEA. The CDR3 consists of 17 residues. CDR3 residues: CSVETLNSGQGSYGLFF. CDR3 in DNA: TGCAGCGTTGAAACGCTTAATTCGGGACAGGGGAGTTATGGGCTGTTTTTT.

The CDR3, as DNA: TGTGCCAGCAGCCTCGCCGGGCCAGCGGGAGGGTATGAGCAGTTCTTC. This sequence encodes CASSLAGPAGGYEQFF. The chain uses TRBV7-2 and TRBJ2-1; the match to TRBD2 covers 10 bases. The J segment lost 8 bases and the V segment lost 5 bases, leaving 12 bases of the junction unmatched. This CDR3 contains 16 residues. Germline CDR1 is SGHTA and CDR2 is FQGNSA.

This clone came up a few times. The chain has TRBV7-9 and TRBJ2-5; D possibly corresponds to TRBD1 (5 bases). V was trimmed by 3 bases and J by 2 bases, leaving 19 bases between them. Germline CDR1 SEHNR, CDR2 FQNEAQ (reference sequence). CDR3 length: 17 amino acids. The CDR3 sequence: CASSLMAGLDIQETQYF. CDR3 nucleotide sequence: TGTGCCAGCAGCTTGATGGCCGGTCTGGACATACAAGAGACCCAGTACTTC.

V gene TRBV6-2 or TRBV6-3 combines with J gene TRBJ2-1, with 8 bases identical to TRBD1. Germline values: CDR1 MNHEY, CDR2 SVGEGT. The CDR3 is 16 amino acids. V shed 0 bases and J 6 bases; nucleotides not matched to a gene: 7. CDR3: CASSYSTGQGFNEQFF. The CDR3 nucleotides are TGTGCCAGCAGTTACTCTACAGGACAGGGTTTCAATGAGCAGTTCTTC.

This chain uses TRBV9 with TRBJ2-2; 9 nucleotides align to TRBD1. The CDR3 covers 15 residues. Germline V gives CDR1 SGDLS, CDR2 YYNGEE. Trimming removed 0 bases from V and 4 bases from J; junction bases left unmatched: 1. Here the CDR3 DNA reads TGTGCCAGCAGCGTAGGGGACAGGGTCACCGGGGAGCTGTTTTTT. Protein: CASSVGDRVTGELFF.

CDR3 amino acids: CASSPRRQETQYF. The DNA of the CDR3 is TGTGCCAGCTCACCACGCAGGCAAGAGACCCAGTACTTC. This chain links TRBV18 with TRBJ2-5; D gene ambiguous. V lost 1 base to trimming and J lost 2 bases, with 5 bases between them. From germline, CDR1 is KGHSH and CDR2 LQKENI. The CDR3 covers 13 residues.

The chain recombines TRBV11-2 with TRBJ2-5; 10 nucleotides line up with TRBD1. The CDR3 sequence is 15 residues long. V lost 1 base and J lost 5; bases outside the gene matches: 4. Germline V gives CDR1 SGHAT, CDR2 FQNNGV. CDR3 sequence reads: CASSLGGTGAETQYF. CDR3 nucleotide sequence: TGTGCCAGCAGCTTAGGGGGGACAGGGGCCGAGACCCAGTACTTC.

Note on this clone: A much bigger clone sits one base away, suggesting this may be a read error. The chain employs TRBV5-4 and TRBJ1-6, with TRBD1 matching over 9 bases. Germline CDR1 is SGHNT and CDR2 is YYREEE (reference sequence). The CDR3 loop spans 13 amino acids. The trim removed 6 bases at V and 10 bases at J, leaving 5 bases unmatched. CDR3 amino acids: CASNRDRDSPLHF. The CDR3 DNA follows: TGTGCCAGCAACCGGGACAGGGACTCACCCCTCCACTTT.

This sequence joins TRBV5-1 and TRBJ2-7; 7 nucleotides agree with TRBD1. CDR3 length: 15 amino acids. CDR1 and CDR2 (germline): SGHRS, YFSETQ. V lost 2 bases, J lost 2 bases, and 7 bases stayed unmatched. DNA for the CDR3: TGCGCCAGCAGCTTAGGGACAGCGCATACCTACGAGCAGTACTTC. It codes for CASSLGTAHTYEQYF.

The chain has TRBV28 and TRBJ2-6; the D gene is possibly TRBD2 (5 bases). CDR1 is MDHEN and CDR2 is SYDVKM in the germline V gene. The CDR3 spans 15 residues. Trimming stripped 7 bases from V and 0 bases from J, with 10 bases between. The DNA of the CDR3 is TGTGCCAGCATGACGGGGAGCTCTGGGGCCAACGTCCTGACTTTC. It translates to CASMTGSSGANVLTF.

The chain recombines TRBV7-9 with TRBJ1-2, with 9 bases lining up with TRBD1. Germline V gene sequence: CDR1 SEHNR, CDR2 FQNEAQ (reference sequence). The V segment lost 1 base and the J segment 5 bases; nucleotides outside the gene matches: 2. This CDR3 region has 14 residues. The CDR3 region has the DNA TGTGCCAGCAGCTTAGAGACAGGGGGGTATGGCTACACCTTC. Protein product: CASSLETGGYGYTF.

This chain uses TRBV2 with TRBJ2-2; 8 bases agree with TRBD1. Trimming cost V 2 bases and J 6 bases; bases outside gene matches: 11. Germline CDR1 SNHLY, CDR2 FYNNEI. The length of the CDR3 is 17 residues. The DNA of the CDR3 is TGTGCCAGCAGTGAAAGGGGACAGGCCGAGGCGTCCGGGGAGCTGTTTTTT. Translated, it gives CASSERGQAEASGELFF. The whole variable domain, filled in from reference TRBV2 and TRBJ2-2, reads EPEVTQTPSHQVTQMGQEVILRCVPISNHLYFYWYRQILGQKVEFLVSFYNNEISEKSEIFDDQFSVERPDGSNFTLKIRSTKLEDSAMYFCASSERGQAEASGELFFGEGSRLTVL.

This clone has only a few counts. The chain joins TRBV9 to TRBJ1-1; possible D gene TRBD1, 6 bases. V was shortened by 3 bases and J by 4 bases, with 19 bases between the two germline ends. Germline V lookup: CDR1 SGDLS, CDR2 YYNGEE. The CDR3 extends over 16 amino acids. CDR3 region: CASSERDTPWGTEAFF. The CDR3 DNA is TGTGCCAGCAGCGAGCGGGACACCCCCTGGGGCACTGAAGCTTTCTTT.

The CDR3 nucleotides read TGTGCCAGCAGCCATGAACAGGGTCGAGGCTACACCTTC. This codes for CASSHEQGRGYTF. The chain links TRBV3-1 (or the pseudogene TRBV3-2) to TRBJ1-2; D is perhaps TRBD1 (6 bases). Germline-derived CDR1 and CDR2 are LGHDT and YNNKEL (reference sequence). V was clipped by 3 bases and J by 8 bases, with 13 bases between them. This CDR3 spans 13 amino acids.

V gene TRBV7-6 combines with J gene TRBJ1-6; TRBD1 aligns across 10 bases. Germline CDR1 SGHVS, CDR2 FNYEAQ. Unmatched junction bases numbered 8, after V lost 6 bases and J lost 9 bases. This CDR3 is 15 amino acids long. CDR3 loop: CASSFRQGASSPLHF. Here the CDR3 DNA reads TGTGCCAGCAGTTTCAGACAGGGGGCGAGTTCACCCCTCCACTTT.

V gene TRBV5-1 combines with J gene TRBJ2-3; no firm D call. From germline, CDR1 is SGHRS and CDR2 YFSETQ. V was shortened by 6 bases and J by 4 bases, with 12 bases between the two germline ends. The CDR3 is 13 amino acids. The CDR3 here is CASNAGESDTQYF. The CDR3 bases are TGCGCCAGCAACGCCGGTGAGTCAGATACGCAGTATTTT.

V gene TRBV4-1 combines with J gene TRBJ1-5; D not certain. Trimming took off 1 base at V and 4 bases at J, with 8 bases between the two ends. The CDR3 length is 14 residues. Germline lookup yields CDR1 MGHRA and CDR2 YSYEKL. The CDR3, as DNA: TGCGCCAGCAGCCAAGGTCACTCGAATCAGCCCCAGCATTTT. Protein sequence: CASSQGHSNQPQHF.

V usage is TRBV18 and J usage is TRBJ1-2, with TRBD1 identical over 8 bases. This CDR3 has 14 amino acids. Germline CDR1 and CDR2: KGHSH and LQKENI. The ends lost 0 bases at V and 6 bases at J; junction bases unmatched: 3. Here the CDR3 reads CASSPPTGANGYTF. The CDR3 DNA follows: TGTGCCAGCTCACCACCGACAGGGGCGAATGGCTACACCTTC.

Concerning this clone: The sample contains more than one DNA sequence encoding this CDR3. CDR3 in amino acids: CASSKLAGGSYEQYF. CDR3 bases: TGTGCCAGCAGTAAACTAGCGGGGGGCTCCTACGAGCAGTACTTC. V usage is TRBV6-5 and J usage is TRBJ2-7; TRBD2 agrees at 12 bases. V trimming: 5 bases; J trimming: 0 bases; junction bases outside the gene matches: 2. The CDR3 is made up of 15 amino acids. Germline CDR1 MNHEY, CDR2 SVGAGI.

The chain uses TRBV3-1 (or the pseudogene TRBV3-2) and TRBJ2-3, with D uncertain. There are 12 residues in the CDR3. Between the trimmed V and J ends, which lost 5 bases and 5 bases, there was a span of 8 bases. Per germline, CDR1 LGHDT and CDR2 YNNKEL (reference sequence). The CDR3 sequence is CASSYTGDTQYF. The DNA for the CDR3 is TGTGCCAGCAGCTATACTGGAGATACGCAGTATTTT.

V gene TRBV7-3 combines with J gene TRBJ2-3, with 7 bases aligning to TRBD2. V gave up 4 bases and J gave up 3 bases; unmatched junction bases: 16. In germline, CDR1 is SGHTA, CDR2 FQGTGA. The CDR3 runs 18 residues. The CDR3 DNA reads TGTGCCAGCAGCTCGCAAGCGGGGCTAGCGGTTGGGACAGATACGCAGTATTTT. Translation: CASSSQAGLAVGTDTQYF.

The J gene is TRBJ2-3, the V gene TRBV5-8; the match to TRBD1 covers 7 bases. The CDR3 runs to 18 residues. CDR1 and CDR2 (germline): SGHTS, YDEGEE. The junction had 15 bases not matched to a gene; V was cut back by 0 bases and J by 5 bases. This chain's CDR3 is CASSLAPLGQGVEDTQYF. The CDR3 nucleotides are TGTGCCAGCAGCTTGGCCCCCCTCGGGCAGGGGGTGGAAGATACGCAGTATTTT.

The chain has TRBV5-8 and TRBJ2-7; possibly TRBD1 for D (6 bases). Trimming pared 5 bases from V and 0 bases from J, leaving 15 bases between. Germline loops: CDR1 SGHTS, CDR2 YDEGEE. This CDR3 has 15 amino acids. CDR3 sequence (DNA): TGTGCCAGCAGTAGCCGGGACATCCCCTCCTACGAGCAGTACTTC. Translated, it gives CASSSRDIPSYEQYF.

The chain links TRBV21-1 to TRBJ2-2; TRBD2 is the table's D call and was not checked against the DNA. TRBV21-1 is a recognized pseudogene. This CDR3 is 19 amino acids long. The CDR3 here is CASSKAKTSGSTYTGELFF. The CDR3 nucleotides read TGTGCCAGCAGCAAAGCGAAGACTAGCGGGAGCACCTACACCGGGGAGCTGTTTTTT.

The CDR3 region has the DNA TGTGCCAGCAGCCCATCTCCGGGACAGGGACCTTCACCCCTCCACTTT. It encodes CASSPSPGQGPSPLHF. The chain employs TRBV7-9 and TRBJ1-6, with 9 bases matching TRBD1. The germline CDR1 and CDR2 sequences are SEHNR and FQNEAQ (reference sequence). Germline trimming cut 5 bases from V and 9 bases from J; bases unmatched to any gene: 11. This CDR3 comprises 16 residues.

This clone was detected once. The CDR3 sequence: CASTSDSQKWKLFF. The CDR3 region has the DNA TGTGCCAGCACCTCCGACAGCCAAAAGTGGAAACTGTTTTTT. The chain uses TRBV7-9 and TRBJ1-4, with TRBD1 as a possible D gene (5 bases). The germline V and J ends were trimmed by 7 bases and 11 bases, with 20 bases remaining between them. Germline V CDR1 and CDR2: SEHNR, FQNEAQ (reference sequence). This CDR3 has 14 residues.

The chain is built from TRBV3-1 (or the pseudogene TRBV3-2) and TRBJ2-1, with TRBD2 matching 14 bases. Germline values: CDR1 LGHDT, CDR2 YNNKEL (reference sequence). Germline trimming cut 4 bases from V and 9 bases from J; bases unmatched to any gene: 5. The length of the CDR3 is 15 residues. Written as DNA, the CDR3 is TGTGCCAGCAGCCGACTAGCGGGGGGGCAGGGTGAGCAGTTCTTC. Translated: CASSRLAGGQGEQFF.

This clone was observed once. This chain connects TRBV5-4 to TRBJ1-5, with 7 bases lining up with TRBD1. V gave up 4 bases and J gave up 6 bases; unmatched junction bases: 4. The CDR3 extends over 13 amino acids. CDR1 SGHNT and CDR2 YYREEE come from the germline V gene (reference sequence). Written as DNA, the CDR3 is TGTGCCAGCAGCGTACAGGGGTCTCAGCCCCAGCATTTT. Its protein is CASSVQGSQPQHF.